The TCR beta chain under discussion was sequenced for a study of blood T cell repertoires in COVID-19. In the study overall: T cells, B-cell-depleted T cells, or PBMCs supplied cDNA or gDNA.

The CDR3 consists of 16 residues. In germline, CDR1 is MNHEY, CDR2 SVGAGI. The ends lost 0 bases at V and 6 bases at J; junction bases unmatched: 6. Profiling relied on immunoSEQ multiplex PCR, and the TCRdb table lists in-frame clones only, not all of them. Here the sample spans about 270,000 clones, about 91% being singletons. The rearrangement joins TRBV6-5 to TRBJ2-1; 9 bases align to TRBD1. The sample taken for sequencing was PBMCs or T cells enriched from blood (not recorded which). The receptor comes from a woman in her forties with acute COVID-19. CDR3: CASSYSPGQGRNEQFF. The CDR3 DNA follows: TGTGCCAGCAGTTACTCTCCGGGACAGGGCCGCAATGAGCAGTTCTTC.